The 22 T cell receptor beta chains reported below all come from one sample, sequenced in a study of OX40 agonist ivuxolimab in advanced cancers. Profiling relied on immunoSEQ multiplex PCR, and the TCRdb table lists in-frame clones only, not all of them. Of about 54,000 clones in the sample, about 80% were seen once. Sequenced here: CD4+ or CD8+ T cells sorted from blood, sampled in a trial of the OX40 agonist ivuxolimab. These receptors originate from an adult with an advanced solid tumor such as melanoma, head and neck, liver or kidney cancer.

The chain uses TRBV7-9 and TRBJ2-7, with TRBD2 matching 12 bases. V was pared by 5 bases and J by 6 bases, with 11 bases of the junction left unmatched. In germline, CDR1 is SEHNR, CDR2 FQNEAQ (reference sequence). There are 16 residues in the CDR3. CDR3 nucleotides: TGTGCCAGCAGCCTGACTAGCGGGAGAGTAGCAGGCGAGCAGTACTTC. Residues: CASSLTSGRVAGEQYF. The entire variable domain, with the rest obtained from reference TRBV7-9 and TRBJ2-7, is as follows: DTGVSQNPRHKITKRGQNVTFRCDPISEHNRLYWYRQTLGQGPEFLTYFQNEAQLEKSRLLSDRFSAERPKGSFSTLEIQRTEQGDSAMYLCASSLTSGRVAGEQYFGPGTRLTVT.

The V call is TRBV5-4, the J call TRBJ2-1, with D uncertain. Per germline, CDR1 SGHNT and CDR2 YYREEE (reference sequence). The V gene lost 1 base and the J gene lost 10 bases, with 6 bases spanning the gap. There are 11 residues in the CDR3. CDR3 residues: CASSLTEEQFF. The CDR3 region has the DNA TGTGCCAGCAGCTTGACGGAGGAGCAGTTCTTC.

This chain uses TRBV7-9 with TRBJ1-1; 10 nucleotides agree with TRBD1. This CDR3 has 13 amino acids. Trimming took 5 bases from V and 7 from J; bases not matched to a gene: 4. Per germline, CDR1 SEHNR and CDR2 FQNEAQ (reference sequence). The CDR3 here is CASSPGQGSEAFF. The CDR3 coding sequence is TGTGCCAGCAGCCCGGGACAGGGGAGTGAAGCTTTCTTT. Full variable domain (missing parts from reference TRBV7-9 and TRBJ1-1): DTGVSQNPRHKITKRGQNVTFRCDPISEHNRLYWYRQTLGQGPEFLTYFQNEAQLEKSRLLSDRFSAERPKGSFSTLEIQRTEQGDSAMYLCASSPGQGSEAFFGQGTRLTVV.

The chain links TRBV7-2 to TRBJ1-6, with TRBD1 identical over 7 bases. V was clipped by 4 bases and J by 6 bases; unmatched bases: 9. From germline, CDR1 is SGHTA and CDR2 FQGNSA. CDR3 size: 16 residues. CDR3 bases: TGTGCCAGCAGCTCAACAGGGGTTCCAAGTAATTCACCCCTCCACTTT. Translation: CASSSTGVPSNSPLHF.

V is TRBV7-2 and J is TRBJ2-5; TRBD1 matches 8 bases. This CDR3 region has 15 residues. Trimming cost V 3 bases and J 6 bases; bases outside gene matches: 9. Germline loops: CDR1 SGHTA, CDR2 FQGNSA. In nucleotides, the CDR3 is TGTGCCAGCAGCTTTCAGACAGGGGAAGGAAAGACCCAGTACTTC. This gives the protein CASSFQTGEGKTQYF.

The chain couples TRBV9 to TRBJ1-2; perhaps TRBD1 as D (5 bases). Looked up from germline, CDR1 is SGDLS and CDR2 is YYNGEE. The ends were cut back, 4 bases at V and 0 bases at J, with 13 bases in the middle. The CDR3 totals 15 residues. CDR3 bases: TGTGCCAGCAGCAGATCGAGACAGCCTAACTATGGCTACACCTTC. Encoded protein: CASSRSRQPNYGYTF.

The V gene is TRBV7-9, the J gene TRBJ1-2; D not certain. Germline V CDR1 and CDR2: SEHNR, FQNEAQ (reference sequence). Trimming left V 3 bases short and J 1 base short, with 6 bases between. The CDR3 runs 13 residues. The CDR3, as DNA: TGTGCCAGCAGCTTCGACTATAACTATGGCTACACCTTC. Protein: CASSFDYNYGYTF.

The CDR3 DNA follows: TGTGCCAGCAGCCGCTGGGAGCGGGGGGATACGCAGTATTTT. This codes for CASSRWERGDTQYF. The chain has TRBV7-2 and TRBJ2-3; TRBD2 aligns across 8 bases. The CDR3 spans 14 residues. CDR1 SGHTA and CDR2 FQGNSA come from the germline V gene. V lost 5 bases and J lost 6; bases outside the gene matches: 7.

This chain links TRBV19 with TRBJ2-1; the D gene is possibly TRBD2 (7 bases). Germline loops: CDR1 LNHDA, CDR2 SQIVND (reference sequence). The germline V and J ends were trimmed by 2 bases and 7 bases, with 9 bases remaining between them. The CDR3 runs to 13 residues. CDR3 protein: CASSIKGGNEQFF. Written as DNA, the CDR3 is TGTGCCAGTAGTATAAAGGGGGGGAATGAGCAGTTCTTC.

The CDR3 nucleotides are TGTGCCAGCAGTCCCCTCGGACAGTATAGCAATCAGCCCCAGCATTTT. The encoded protein is CASSPLGQYSNQPQHF. The chain has TRBV27 and TRBJ1-5, with D possibly being TRBD1 (6 bases). This CDR3 is 16 amino acids long. The V gene's germline CDR1 is MNHEY and CDR2 SMNVEV (reference sequence). V shed 5 bases and J shed 0 bases, with 14 bases lying between them.

The chain combines TRBV28 with TRBJ2-3, with no clear D. CDR3 length: 15 residues. V lost 3 bases to trimming and J lost 3 bases, with 13 bases between them. CDR1 and CDR2 (germline): MDHEN, SYDVKM. DNA for the CDR3: TGTGCCAGCAGTTTTTTTGCGTCCGGGACAGATACGCAGTATTTT. Amino acid sequence: CASSFFASGTDTQYF.

This clone has a single count. The chain recombines TRBV9 with TRBJ2-7, with 8 bases identical to TRBD1. This CDR3 contains 14 residues. With V trimmed by 0 bases and J by 3 bases, 2 bases remained unmatched. The V gene's germline CDR1 is SGDLS and CDR2 YYNGEE. The CDR3 region is CASSVGQGNYEQYF. Here the CDR3 DNA reads TGTGCCAGCAGCGTAGGACAGGGGAACTACGAGCAGTACTTC.

The J gene is TRBJ2-5, the V gene TRBV9; 10 bases are a match to TRBD2. The J segment lost 1 base and the V segment lost 4 bases, leaving 7 bases of the junction unmatched. Germline values: CDR1 SGDLS, CDR2 YYNGEE. The CDR3 runs 16 residues. This CDR3 is CASSPLAGAAQETQYF. The CDR3 nucleotides are TGTGCCAGCAGCCCTCTAGCGGGGGCAGCCCAAGAGACCCAGTACTTC.

J is TRBJ1-1 and V is TRBV27; no clear D. Per the germline V gene, CDR1 is MNHEY and CDR2 is SMNVEV (reference sequence). V lost 5 bases and J lost 4, with 11 bases in between. The CDR3 spans 13 residues. CDR3 protein: CASSTSWGTEAFF. The CDR3 DNA reads as TGTGCCAGCAGTACCTCCTGGGGCACTGAAGCTTTCTTT.

The rearrangement links TRBV7-2 to TRBJ2-3, with 14 positions matching TRBD2. The CDR3 is 15 residues long. The ends lost 7 bases at V and 6 bases at J; junction bases unmatched: 6. Germline lookup yields CDR1 SGHTA and CDR2 FQGNSA. The CDR3 bases are TGTGCCAGCAACCGACTAGCGGGAGGGAGGGATACGCAGTATTTT. Its translation: CASNRLAGGRDTQYF.

V gene TRBV7-2 combines with J gene TRBJ1-4; D gene uncertain. V was shortened by 2 bases and J by 4 bases, with 8 bases between the two germline ends. CDR3 length: 14 amino acids. CDR1 is SGHTA and CDR2 is FQGNSA in the germline V gene. This CDR3 is CASSLNPSNEKLFF. In nucleotides, the CDR3 is TGTGCCAGCAGCTTAAACCCCAGTAATGAAAAACTGTTTTTT.

The gene calls are TRBV27 and TRBJ2-3, with D perhaps TRBD2 (6 bases). V lost 2 bases, J lost 0 bases, and 9 bases lay in between. This CDR3 has 15 amino acids. Germline V gene lookup returns CDR1 MNHEY and CDR2 SMNVEV (reference sequence). The CDR3 loop reads CASSLGGVSTDTQYF. Written as DNA, the CDR3 is TGTGCCAGCAGTTTAGGAGGGGTTAGCACAGATACGCAGTATTTT.

The chain combines TRBV2 with TRBJ2-7, with 7 bases identical to TRBD1. Germline V CDR1 and CDR2: SNHLY, FYNNEI. The ends lost 4 bases at V and 4 bases at J; junction bases unmatched: 10. CDR3 length equals 15 residues. The CDR3 loop reads CASSGGTAVFYEQYF. CDR3 in DNA: TGTGCCAGCAGTGGGGGGACAGCAGTATTTTACGAGCAGTACTTC.

V gene TRBV29-1 combines with J gene TRBJ2-1; 9 bases are a match to TRBD2. The CDR3 consists of 13 residues. Germline-derived CDR1 and CDR2 are SQVTM and ANQGSEA. Losses at the gene ends were 7 bases for V and 4 bases for J; bases not matched to a gene: 5. The CDR3 DNA reads TGCAGCGGCGGGGGGGCAGGGTACAATGAGCAGTTCTTC. This encodes CSGGGAGYNEQFF.

The chain has TRBV5-1 and TRBJ2-3; D uncertain. The ends were cut back, 0 bases at V and 2 bases at J, with 4 bases in the middle. The length of the CDR3 is 13 residues. The germline V gene has CDR1 SGHRS and CDR2 YFSETQ. The CDR3 loop reads CASSLEFTDTQYF. The CDR3 DNA reads TGCGCCAGCAGCTTGGAGTTCACAGATACGCAGTATTTT. Variable domain in full (rest from reference TRBV5-1 and TRBJ2-3): KAGVTQTPRYLIKTRGQQVTLSCSPISGHRSVSWYQQTPGQGLQFLFEYFSETQRNKGNFPGRFSGRQFSNSRSEMNVSTLELGDSALYLCASSLEFTDTQYFGPGTRLTVL.

The J gene is TRBJ2-3, the V gene TRBV5-1, with 7 bases matching TRBD1. This CDR3 contains 15 residues. The V and J ends lost 1 base and 0 bases, in that order; junction bases with no gene match: 2. Germline CDR1 and CDR2: SGHRS and YFSETQ. The CDR3 sequence is CASSLKGASTDTQYF. For the CDR3, the DNA is TGCGCCAGCAGCTTGAAGGGGGCCAGCACAGATACGCAGTATTTT.

This chain connects TRBV10-2 to TRBJ1-1; D might be TRBD1 (5 bases). The V end lost 6 bases, the J end lost 4 bases, and 9 bases lay between the germline ends. The germline gives CDR1 WSHSY, CDR2 SAAADI. The CDR3 consists of 12 residues. The CDR3 spells CASRGDCTEAFF. The CDR3 DNA reads TGCGCCAGCAGGGGGGACTGCACTGAAGCTTTCTTT.